One sample yielded the 23 T cell receptor beta chains listed below, sequenced in a study of patients and donors after allogeneic stem cell transplantation (dated by TCRdb to the early 2020s). Libraries were built with RT-PCR. These reads were obtained on a NextSeq 550. TCRdb's own reprocessing of the public reads used fastp at Q25 and MiXCR and kept productive beta chains. Merged by CDR3 protein, the rows form single entries marked with the most common genes and DNA. The sample has about a million distinct CDR3 sequences on record, over 15% of them singletons. 5% to 6.5% of the sample belongs to the ten largest clones. The sequenced sample was blood, either unsorted or a sorted T cell fraction (not recorded which). The receptor set was obtained from a human donor who was either an allogeneic HSCT recipient or a stem cell or donor lymphocyte infusion donor (not recorded which). It is not recorded whose cells these are; they may come from a transplant donor.

This clonotype occurred a few times. This chain joins TRBV9 and TRBJ1-2; D gene unclear. This CDR3 has 15 residues. The germline gives CDR1 SGDLS, CDR2 YYNGEE. The V gene lost 0 bases and the J gene lost 3 bases, with 12 bases spanning the gap. The CDR3 DNA follows: TGTGCCAGCAGCGTAGGATCTTCCTCGTACTATGGCTACACCTTC. Protein product: CASSVGSSSYYGYTF.

This clonotype occurred a few times. V is TRBV5-5 and J is TRBJ2-7; D gene unclear. Germline CDR1 and CDR2: SGHKS and YYEKEE (reference sequence). V lost 1 base and J lost 7, with 9 bases in between. The CDR3 consists of 12 residues. In DNA form, the CDR3 reads TGTGCCAGCAGCTTGTACTACGTGGAGCAGTACTTC. Amino acid sequence: CASSLYYVEQYF.

This clonotype was observed a handful of times. The chain is built from TRBV29-1 and TRBJ1-2; D gene unclear. The germline gives CDR1 SQVTM, CDR2 ANQGSEA. This CDR3 is 13 amino acids long. Trimming cost V 3 bases and J 1 base, with 9 bases left between them. The CDR3 sequence: CSVDTGDNYGYTF. DNA for the CDR3: TGCAGCGTTGATACTGGGGATAACTATGGCTACACCTTC.

This clonotype has ten or more counts. The chain is built from TRBV12-3 or TRBV12-4 and TRBJ2-3; D is undetermined. Between the trimmed V and J ends, which lost 3 bases and 2 bases, there was a span of 6 bases. This CDR3 is 13 amino acids long. Here the CDR3 DNA reads TGTGCCAGCAGTTTGGCCTACACAGATACGCAGTATTTT. It yields the protein CASSLAYTDTQYF.

This clonotype was counted a few times. The chain joins TRBV20-1 to TRBJ1-2, with a possible D match to TRBD1 (5 bases). Germline CDR1 and CDR2: DFQATT and SNEGSKA (reference sequence). V was cut by 3 bases and J by 8 bases, with 16 bases left in between. The CDR3 totals 13 residues. For the CDR3, the DNA is TGCAGTGCTAGTATTTCCAGGGTACACGGCTACACCTTC. Its translation: CSASISRVHGYTF.

The gene calls are TRBV20-1 and TRBJ2-3, with 14 bases aligning to TRBD2. CDR3 length: 15 amino acids. Germline V lookup: CDR1 DFQATT, CDR2 SNEGSKA (reference sequence). Trimming cost V 4 bases and J 1 base; bases outside gene matches: 1. CDR3 nucleotide sequence: TGCAGTGCTAAGGGACTAGCGGGAGGCACAGATACGCAGTATTTT. It translates to CSAKGLAGGTDTQYF.

This clonotype has a handful of counts. The J gene is TRBJ1-1, the V gene TRBV11-2, with D hard to call. Germline CDR1 SGHAT, CDR2 FQNNGV. The CDR3 extends over 15 amino acids. V lost 5 bases to trimming and J lost 1 base, with 14 bases between them. The CDR3 DNA follows: TGTGCCAGCAGCCCCGGCCGGGGAGGGAACACTGAAGCTTTCTTT. This gives the protein CASSPGRGGNTEAFF.

This clonotype was detected a few times. This chain connects TRBV7-9 to TRBJ2-7; D not resolved. Looked up from germline, CDR1 is SEHNR and CDR2 is FQNEAQ (reference sequence). This CDR3 spans 14 amino acids. V lost 1 base and J lost 2, with 9 bases in between. CDR3: CASSLGTVPYEQYF. The CDR3 DNA is TGTGCCAGCAGCTTAGGGACGGTTCCCTACGAGCAGTACTTC.

This clonotype was picked up a small number of times. J is TRBJ2-5 and V is TRBV6-2 or TRBV6-3; no firm D call. The CDR3 contains 11 residues. Germline V gives CDR1 MNHEY, CDR2 SVGEGT. The ends were cut back, 7 bases at V and 1 base at J, with 4 bases in the middle. The CDR3 sequence is CASKTQETQYF. The DNA of the CDR3 is TGTGCCAGCAAGACCCAAGAGACCCAGTACTTC.

This clonotype turned up a few times. The chain carries TRBV7-9 and TRBJ2-5; TRBD1 aligns across 10 bases. The CDR3 is 15 amino acids. Germline assignment: CDR1 SEHNR and CDR2 FQNEAQ (reference sequence). Germline trimming cut 3 bases from V and 0 bases from J; bases unmatched to any gene: 1. The CDR3 sequence is CASSFGTGDQETQYF. The CDR3 bases are TGTGCCAGCAGCTTTGGGACAGGGGACCAAGAGACCCAGTACTTC.

This clonotype was counted between two and nine times. J is TRBJ1-1 and V is TRBV5-1, with D hard to call. This CDR3 spans 14 amino acids. The germline V gene encodes CDR1 SGHRS and CDR2 YFSETQ. Trimming cost V 1 base and J 1 base, with 8 bases left between them. The CDR3 sequence is CASSLSSPNTEAFF. The CDR3 nucleotides read TGCGCCAGCAGCTTGAGCAGCCCGAACACTGAAGCTTTCTTT.

The chain links TRBV18 to TRBJ2-7; 13 nucleotides agree with TRBD2. This CDR3 has 17 residues. Unmatched junction bases numbered 12, after V lost 3 bases and J lost 7 bases. CDR1 and CDR2 from the germline V gene are KGHSH and LQKENI. CDR3 nucleotides: TGTGCCAGCTCACCTCGGACTAGCGGGAGTCTATCGGTTGAGCAGTACTTC. Amino acids: CASSPRTSGSLSVEQYF.

This clonotype appeared a few times. J is TRBJ2-5 and V is TRBV7-6, with no clear D. Germline V gene lookup returns CDR1 SGHVS and CDR2 FNYEAQ. The CDR3 consists of 17 residues. Trimming took 1 base from V and 2 from J, leaving 17 bases between them. DNA of the CDR3: TGTGCCAGCAGCTTAGGTCTACAGAGAAGGAGACAAGAGACCCAGTACTTC. Its protein product is CASSLGLQRRRQETQYF.

In its sample, this clonotype was seen many times. This chain connects TRBV12-3 or TRBV12-4 to TRBJ1-2, with 10 bases matching TRBD1. The CDR3 is 14 amino acids. Unmatched junction bases numbered 6, after V lost 6 bases and J lost 5 bases. CDR3 sequence reads: CASRRTGGFYGYTF. As DNA, the CDR3 is TGTGCCAGCAGAAGGACAGGGGGGTTTTATGGCTACACCTTC.

The genes are TRBV20-1 and TRBJ2-5; 9 bases map to TRBD2. The CDR3 sequence is 15 residues long. V was pared by 6 bases and J by 1 base, with 9 bases of the junction left unmatched. Germline CDR1 DFQATT, CDR2 SNEGSKA (reference sequence). This CDR3 reads CSAVLAGTTQETQYF. The CDR3 DNA is TGCAGTGCCGTCCTAGCGGGGACCACCCAAGAGACCCAGTACTTC.

This clonotype was seen at least ten times. J is TRBJ1-4 and V is TRBV12-3 or TRBV12-4; D gene ambiguous. V was shortened by 6 bases and J by 5 bases, with 7 bases between the two germline ends. This CDR3 spans 12 amino acids. The DNA of the CDR3 is TGTGCCAGCAGCTGGTTAAATGAAAAACTGTTTTTT. This codes for CASSWLNEKLFF.

This clonotype was recorded at least ten times. The rearrangement links TRBV12-3 or TRBV12-4 to TRBJ2-3; the D gene could be TRBD1 or TRBD2 (6 bases each). The V and J ends lost 5 bases and 5 bases respectively, with 17 bases between them. This CDR3 has 15 amino acids. DNA for the CDR3: TGTGCCAGCAGTACCCTTAGGGGGGTAAGAGATACGCAGTATTTT. The encoded protein is CASSTLRGVRDTQYF.

This clonotype was recorded a few times. V gene TRBV20-1 combines with J gene TRBJ2-4; tentative D call: TRBD1 (7 bases). This CDR3 has 14 residues. V gave up 5 bases and J gave up 7 bases, with 18 bases separating them. Germline lookup yields CDR1 DFQATT and CDR2 SNEGSKA (reference sequence). As DNA, the CDR3 is TGCAGTGCTCATAGACAGGGAGGAATGAACATTCAGTACTTC. This codes for CSAHRQGGMNIQYF.

This chain links TRBV20-1 with TRBJ2-2, with D hard to call. The CDR3 consists of 13 residues. Germline CDR1 is DFQATT and CDR2 is SNEGSKA (reference sequence). The V end lost 5 bases, the J end lost 3 bases, and 10 bases lay between the germline ends. This CDR3 reads CSAPGLDTGELFF. DNA for the CDR3: TGCAGTGCTCCCGGGTTGGACACCGGGGAGCTGTTTTTT.

The chain employs TRBV19 and TRBJ2-1; a weak D match, TRBD2 (5 bases). CDR1 is LNHDA, CDR2 SQIVND, per germline (reference sequence). This CDR3 has 13 residues. V dropped 5 bases and J dropped 3 bases, with 8 bases sitting between them. DNA of the CDR3: TGTGCCAGTAGTGTAGCGTACTACAATGAGCAGTTCTTC. Protein sequence: CASSVAYYNEQFF.

Details on this clonotype: A read error may explain this, as a much larger clone is one base away. J is TRBJ2-7 and V is TRBV4-3, with a weak D call TRBD1 (6 bases). Germline CDR1 is LGHNA and CDR2 is YSLEER. The CDR3 extends over 13 amino acids. This CDR3 reads CASSQVTGYEQHF. Here the CDR3 DNA reads TGCGCCAGCAGCCAAGTGACAGGCTACGAGCAGCACTTC.

V usage is TRBV24-1 and J usage is TRBJ2-1; possibly TRBD2 for D (6 bases). Per the germline V gene, CDR1 is KGHDR and CDR2 is SFDVKD. The CDR3 has 16 amino acids. Trimming took off 5 bases at V and 3 bases at J, with 16 bases between the two ends. CDR3 region: CATSGKGGASYNEQFF. The CDR3 DNA is TGTGCCACCAGTGGAAAGGGCGGGGCCAGCTACAATGAGCAGTTCTTC.

This clonotype was observed at least ten times. The chain uses TRBV15 and TRBJ2-3, with TRBD1 identical over 10 bases. The J segment lost 2 bases and the V segment lost 0 bases, leaving 5 bases of the junction unmatched. The CDR3 totals 17 residues. Germline CDR1 and CDR2: LNHNV and YYDKDF (reference sequence). The CDR3 region has the DNA TGTGCCACCAGCAGAGATTGGACAGGGGGTAACACAGATACGCAGTATTTT. This sequence encodes CATSRDWTGGNTDTQYF.